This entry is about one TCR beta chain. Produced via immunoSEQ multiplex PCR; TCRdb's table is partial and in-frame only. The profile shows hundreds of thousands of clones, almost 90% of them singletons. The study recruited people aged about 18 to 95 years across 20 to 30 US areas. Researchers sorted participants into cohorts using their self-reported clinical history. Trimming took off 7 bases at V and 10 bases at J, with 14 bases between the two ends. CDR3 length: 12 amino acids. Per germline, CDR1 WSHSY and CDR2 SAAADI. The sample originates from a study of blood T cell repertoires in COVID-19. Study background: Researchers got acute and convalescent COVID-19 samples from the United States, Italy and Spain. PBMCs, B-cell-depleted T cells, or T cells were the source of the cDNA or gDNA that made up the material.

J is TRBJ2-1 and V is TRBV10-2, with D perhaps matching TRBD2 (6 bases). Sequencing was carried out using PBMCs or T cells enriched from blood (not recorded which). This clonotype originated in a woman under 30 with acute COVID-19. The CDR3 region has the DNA TGCGCCAGCAACAAGGACTATTCGGAGCAGTTCTTC. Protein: CASNKDYSEQFF.